These 15 T cell receptor beta chains were sequenced from one sample in a study of T cells in Graves' hyperthyroidism and ophthalmopathy. Amplified TCR beta CDR3 regions came from RNA transcripts. A first-round RT-PCR of the TCR CDR3 used the HTBI primer set. TCRdb redid the calling of the multiplex PCR reads with MiXCR, one entry per CDR3 protein. The sample contains 300,000 to 500,000 distinct CDR3 sequences, about 15% of which appear only once. The specimen was blood. These receptors were collected from a woman aged 25 to 45 with Graves' hyperthyroidism.

This clonotype was detected a few times. The rearrangement joins TRBV18 to TRBJ2-5; D is perhaps TRBD2 (5 bases). Germline CDR1 KGHSH, CDR2 LQKENI. V shed 0 bases and J shed 5 bases, with 10 bases lying between them. CDR3 size: 14 residues. The DNA of the CDR3 is TGTGCCAGCTCACCACCGGAGGTAGTGGAGACCCAGTACTTC. As protein: CASSPPEVVETQYF.

Many counts were recorded for this clonotype. V and J are TRBV12-3 or TRBV12-4 and TRBJ2-4; 7 nucleotides agree with TRBD2. Trimming cost V 3 bases and J 6 bases; bases outside gene matches: 5. CDR3 size: 14 residues. The CDR3 region is CASSFTAGVNIQYF. CDR3 DNA sequence: TGTGCCAGCAGTTTTACTGCGGGAGTAAACATTCAGTACTTC.

The V and J genes are TRBV2 and TRBJ2-1; 9 nucleotides match TRBD2. The length of the CDR3 is 14 residues. The ends lost 6 bases at V and 6 bases at J; junction bases unmatched: 6. Germline-derived CDR1 and CDR2 are SNHLY and FYNNEI. CDR3 region: CASRKVSGSNEQFF. CDR3 DNA sequence: TGTGCCAGCAGGAAGGTTAGCGGGAGCAATGAGCAGTTCTTC. The variable domain in full, with the rest retrieved from reference TRBV2 and TRBJ2-1, is EPEVTQTPSHQVTQMGQEVILRCVPISNHLYFYWYRQILGQKVEFLVSFYNNEISEKSEIFDDQFSVERPDGSNFTLKIRSTKLEDSAMYFCASRKVSGSNEQFFGPGTRLTVL.

There are many counts of this clonotype. This chain uses TRBV6-1 with TRBJ2-1; TRBD2 might be the D (6 bases). The V gene lost 2 bases and the J gene lost 4 bases, with 18 bases spanning the gap. Germline-derived CDR1 and CDR2 are MNHNS and SASEGT. The CDR3 totals 17 residues. CDR3: CASSESPSATGYNEQFF. The CDR3 coding sequence is TGTGCCAGCAGTGAAAGTCCTAGCGCCACGGGGTACAATGAGCAGTTCTTC.

The sample holds many counts of this clonotype. J is TRBJ1-1 and V is TRBV28, with unresolved D. V lost 2 bases and J 0 bases, leaving 7 bases between the germline ends. Germline V gives CDR1 MDHEN, CDR2 SYDVKM. There are 14 residues in the CDR3. CDR3 region: CASSLVTLNTEAFF. The CDR3 bases are TGTGCCAGCAGTTTAGTGACTCTGAACACTGAAGCTTTCTTT.

The chain joins TRBV5-4 to TRBJ2-7, with a tentative D call TRBD2 (6 bases). In germline, CDR1 is SGHNT, CDR2 YYREEE (reference sequence). V dropped 2 bases and J dropped 1 base, with 13 bases sitting between them. The CDR3 contains 15 residues. CDR3 sequence reads: CASSFRRGESYEQYF. The DNA for the CDR3 is TGTGCCAGCAGCTTTCGGCGGGGAGAATCCTACGAGCAGTACTTC. Together with reference TRBV5-4 and TRBJ2-7, the CDR3 gives the full variable domain: ETGVTQSPTHLIKTRGQQVTLRCSSQSGHNTVSWYQQALGQGPQFIFQYYREEENGRGNFPPRFSGLQFPNYSSELNVNALELDDSALYLCASSFRRGESYEQYFGPGTRLTVT.

This clonotype occurred many times. The chain has TRBV6-2 or TRBV6-3 and TRBJ2-1; D possibly uses TRBD1 or TRBD2 (6 bases each). This CDR3 region has 16 residues. The germline gives CDR1 MNHEY, CDR2 SVGEGT. Between the trimmed V and J ends, which lost 7 bases and 3 bases, there was a span of 19 bases. CDR3 coding DNA: TGTGCCAGCACTCCCTTGGGAGAGGGGGGCTACAATGAGCAGTTCTTC. Its protein is CASTPLGEGGYNEQFF.

The V gene is TRBV5-4, the J gene TRBJ2-7, with 13 bases that match TRBD2. In germline, CDR1 is SGHNT, CDR2 YYREEE (reference sequence). The CDR3 is made up of 16 amino acids. The V and J ends lost 0 bases and 7 bases, in that order; junction bases with no gene match: 7. The CDR3 loop is CASSLGTGLAGVEQYF. The CDR3 region has the DNA TGTGCCAGCAGCTTGGGGACAGGACTAGCGGGAGTTGAGCAGTACTTC.

This clonotype was observed a few times. The chain uses TRBV12-3 or TRBV12-4 and TRBJ1-5; D gene ambiguous. The CDR3 is made up of 13 amino acids. Trimming shortened V by 6 bases and J by 4 bases, and 10 bases separated the two germline ends. DNA for the CDR3: TGTGCCAGCAGGGAAGGGTTTAATCAGCCCCAGCATTTT. Protein sequence: CASREGFNQPQHF.

This clonotype was seen more than once but under ten times. CDR3 sequence: CASSFSNEKLFF. The DNA for the CDR3 is TGTGCCAGCTCATTTTCTAATGAAAAACTGTTTTTT. The J gene is TRBJ1-4, the V gene TRBV18; D remains unclear. Trimming cost V 5 bases and J 3 bases, with 4 bases left between them. Germline loops: CDR1 KGHSH, CDR2 LQKENI. The CDR3 runs 12 residues. Complete variable domain (other parts from reference TRBV18 and TRBJ1-4): NAGVMQNPRHLVRRRGQEARLRCSPMKGHSHVYWYRQLPEEGLKFMVYLQKENIIDESGMPKERFSAEFPKEGPSILRIQQVVRGDSAAYFCASSFSNEKLFFGSGTQLSVL.

The chain combines TRBV24-1 with TRBJ2-5; 9 nucleotides match TRBD1. The J segment lost 7 bases and the V segment lost 4 bases, leaving 12 bases of the junction unmatched. CDR1 KGHDR and CDR2 SFDVKD come from the germline V gene. The CDR3 length is 16 residues. The CDR3 nucleotides read TGTGCCACCAGTGAGTCCGGGACAGGGAATGAGGGGACCCAGTACTTC. Translating it yields CATSESGTGNEGTQYF.

As regards this clonotype: Its ends do not fully match the called genes, so a read error is possible. The chain joins TRBV6-1 to TRBJ2-1, with 12 bases lining up with TRBD1. The CDR3 covers 16 residues. CDR1 and CDR2 from the germline V gene are MNHNS and SASEGT. CDR3 coding DNA: TGTGCCAGCATCCATGGGACAGGGGGCGCCTACAATGGGCAGTTCTTC. Translation: CASIHGTGGAYNGQFF.

About this clonotype itself: This may stem from a read error, because a much larger clone lies one nucleotide away. V is TRBV7-3 and J is TRBJ1-2, with TRBD1 identical over 9 bases. This CDR3 has 16 residues. CDR1 and CDR2 from the germline V gene are SGHTA and FQGTGA. CDR3 region: CASSLTGDRGDYSYTF. Here the CDR3 DNA reads TGTGCCAGCAGCTTAACGGGCGACAGGGGGGACTATAGCTACACCTTC.

The rearrangement links TRBV9 to TRBJ2-7; 7 bases match TRBD1. The germline CDR1 and CDR2 sequences are SGDLS and YYNGEE. The CDR3 is made up of 15 amino acids. Trimming at V came to 0 bases and at J to 0 bases, leaving 3 bases not matched to a gene. The DNA of the CDR3 is TGTGCCAGCAGCGTAGTGGGGGACAGCTCCTACGAGCAGTACTTC. It yields the protein CASSVVGDSSYEQYF.

In its sample, this clonotype was seen many times. The rearrangement joins TRBV7-2 to TRBJ2-1; D remains unclear. Trimming removed 1 base from V and 2 bases from J, with 12 bases in between. The CDR3 totals 16 residues. From germline, CDR1 is SGHTA and CDR2 FQGNSA. DNA of the CDR3: TGTGCCAGCAGCTTAGTTCACGTGGGAACCTACAATGAGCAGTTCTTC. Translated: CASSLVHVGTYNEQFF. The full variable domain, completed using reference TRBV7-2 and TRBJ2-1, is GAGVSQSPSNKVTEKGKDVELRCDPISGHTALYWYRQSLGQGLEFLIYFQGNSAPDKSGLPSDRFSAERTGGSVSTLTIQRTQQEDSAVYLCASSLVHVGTYNEQFFGPGTRLTVL.